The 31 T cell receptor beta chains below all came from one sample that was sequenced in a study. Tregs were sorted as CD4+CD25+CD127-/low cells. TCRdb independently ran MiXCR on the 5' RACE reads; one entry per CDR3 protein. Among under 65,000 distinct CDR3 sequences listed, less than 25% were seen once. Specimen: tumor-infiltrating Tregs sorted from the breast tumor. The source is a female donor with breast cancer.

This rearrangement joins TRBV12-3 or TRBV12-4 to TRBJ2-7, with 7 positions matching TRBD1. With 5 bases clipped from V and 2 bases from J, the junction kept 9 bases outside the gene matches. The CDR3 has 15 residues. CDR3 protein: CASSPGTVKPYEQYF. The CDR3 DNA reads TGTGCCAGCAGTCCTGGGACAGTTAAACCCTACGAGCAGTACTTC.

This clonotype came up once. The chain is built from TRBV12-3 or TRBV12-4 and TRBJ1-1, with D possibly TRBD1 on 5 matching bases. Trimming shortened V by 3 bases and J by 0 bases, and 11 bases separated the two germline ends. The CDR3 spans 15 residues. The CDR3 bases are TGTGCCAGCAGTTTTTCGACAGTTCTGAACACTGAAGCTTTCTTT. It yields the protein CASSFSTVLNTEAFF.

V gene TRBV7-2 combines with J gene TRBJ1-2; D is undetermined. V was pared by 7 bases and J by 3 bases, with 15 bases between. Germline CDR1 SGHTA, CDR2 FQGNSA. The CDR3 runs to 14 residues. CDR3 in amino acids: CASTRSRDDYGYTF. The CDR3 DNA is TGTGCCAGCACTCGTTCCCGGGATGACTATGGCTACACCTTC.

The CDR3: CSASKAGNYEQYF. DNA for the CDR3: TGCAGTGCCTCCAAGGCCGGGAACTACGAGCAGTACTTC. The V and J genes are TRBV20-1 and TRBJ2-7; D is possibly TRBD2 (5 bases). The CDR3 contains 13 residues. V was pared by 6 bases and J by 3 bases, with 15 bases between. The germline CDR1 and CDR2 sequences are DFQATT and SNEGSKA (reference sequence).

CDR3 nucleotides: TGTGCCAGCAGTTTCGGGGGGACCTACGAGCAGTACTTC. Its protein product is CASSFGGTYEQYF. V and J are TRBV25-1 and TRBJ2-7; 7 nucleotides line up with TRBD2. J was trimmed by 2 bases and V by 5 bases; bases with no gene match: 3. The CDR3 is 13 residues long. The germline gives CDR1 MGHDK, CDR2 SYGVNS.

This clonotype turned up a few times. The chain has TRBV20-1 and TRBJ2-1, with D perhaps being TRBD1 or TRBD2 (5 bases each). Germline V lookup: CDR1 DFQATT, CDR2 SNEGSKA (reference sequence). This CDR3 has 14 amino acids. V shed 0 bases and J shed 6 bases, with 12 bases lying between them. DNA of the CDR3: TGCAGTGCTAGAGAGGACACTAGTTCCAATGAGCAGTTCTTC. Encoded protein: CSAREDTSSNEQFF.

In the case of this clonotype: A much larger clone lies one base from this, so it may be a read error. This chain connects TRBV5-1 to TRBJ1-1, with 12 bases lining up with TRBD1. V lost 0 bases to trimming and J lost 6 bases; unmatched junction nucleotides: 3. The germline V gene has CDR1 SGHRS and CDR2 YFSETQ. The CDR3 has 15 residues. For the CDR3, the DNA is TGCGCCAGCAGCTTGGCGGGACAGGGGGCATCTGAAGCTTTCTTT. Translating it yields CASSLAGQGASEAFF.

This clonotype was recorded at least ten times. In DNA, the CDR3 is TGTGCCAGCAGCTTGGGCATGGGGACAGTGAACACTGAAGCTTTCTTT. Its protein is CASSLGMGTVNTEAFF. The V gene is TRBV5-6, the J gene TRBJ1-1, with 7 bases lining up with TRBD1. The length of the CDR3 is 16 residues. Germline V lookup: CDR1 SGHDT, CDR2 YYEEEE. V lost 0 bases and J lost 0; bases outside the gene matches: 5. The variable domain in full, with the rest retrieved from reference TRBV5-6 and TRBJ1-1, is DAGVTQSPTHLIKTRGQQVTLRCSPKSGHDTVSWYQQALGQGPQFIFQYYEEEERQRGNFPDRFSGHQFPNYSSELNVNALLLGDSALYLCASSLGMGTVNTEAFFGQGTRLTVV.

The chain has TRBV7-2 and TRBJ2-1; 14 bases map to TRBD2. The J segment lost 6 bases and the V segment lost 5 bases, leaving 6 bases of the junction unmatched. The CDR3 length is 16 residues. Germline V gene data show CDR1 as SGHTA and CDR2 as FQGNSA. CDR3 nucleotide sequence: TGTGCCAGCAGCCAACCAGGGACTAGCGGGAGCAATGAGCAGTTCTTC. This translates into CASSQPGTSGSNEQFF.

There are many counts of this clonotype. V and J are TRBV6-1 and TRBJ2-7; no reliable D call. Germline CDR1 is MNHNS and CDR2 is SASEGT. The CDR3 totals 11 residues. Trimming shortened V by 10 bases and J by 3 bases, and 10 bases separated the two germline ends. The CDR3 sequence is CATLLLYEQYF. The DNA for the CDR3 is TGTGCCACCCTTCTCCTCTACGAGCAGTACTTC.

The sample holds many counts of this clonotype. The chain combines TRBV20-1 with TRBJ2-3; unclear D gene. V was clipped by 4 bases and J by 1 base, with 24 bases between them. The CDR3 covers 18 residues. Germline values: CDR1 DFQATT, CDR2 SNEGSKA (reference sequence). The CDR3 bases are TGCAGTGCTACTCCTATCTTAGGATCGGGCGCTCGCACAGATACGCAGTATTTT. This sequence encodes CSATPILGSGARTDTQYF.

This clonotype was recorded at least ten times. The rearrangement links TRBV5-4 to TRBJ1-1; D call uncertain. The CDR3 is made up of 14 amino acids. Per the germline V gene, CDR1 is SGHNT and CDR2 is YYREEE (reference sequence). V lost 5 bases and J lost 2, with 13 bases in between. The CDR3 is CASSLKAGNTEAFF. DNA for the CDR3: TGTGCCAGCAGTTTAAAGGCGGGAAACACTGAAGCTTTCTTT.

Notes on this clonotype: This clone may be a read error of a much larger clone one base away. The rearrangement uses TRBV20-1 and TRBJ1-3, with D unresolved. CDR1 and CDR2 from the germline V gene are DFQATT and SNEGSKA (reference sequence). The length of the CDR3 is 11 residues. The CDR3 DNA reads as TGCAGTGCTTCTGCTGGAAACACCACATATTTT. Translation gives CSASAGNTTYF.

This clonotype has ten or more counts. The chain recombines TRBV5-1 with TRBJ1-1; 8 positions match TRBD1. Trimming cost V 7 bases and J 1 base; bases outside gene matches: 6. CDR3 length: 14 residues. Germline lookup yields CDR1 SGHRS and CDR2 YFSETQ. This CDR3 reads CASGQGQTNTEAFF. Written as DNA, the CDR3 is TGCGCCAGCGGACAGGGACAGACGAACACTGAAGCTTTCTTT.

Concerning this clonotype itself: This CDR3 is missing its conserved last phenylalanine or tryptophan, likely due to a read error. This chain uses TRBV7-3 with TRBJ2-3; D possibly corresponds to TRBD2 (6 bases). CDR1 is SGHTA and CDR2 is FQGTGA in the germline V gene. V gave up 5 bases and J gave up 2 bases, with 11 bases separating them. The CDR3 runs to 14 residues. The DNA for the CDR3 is TGTGCCAGCAGCCCGGGGGTCAACACAGATACGCAGTATTCT. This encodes CASSPGVNTDTQYS.

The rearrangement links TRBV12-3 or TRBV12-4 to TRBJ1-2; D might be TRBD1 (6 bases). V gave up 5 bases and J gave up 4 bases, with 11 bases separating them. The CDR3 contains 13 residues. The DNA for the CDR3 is TGTGCCAGCAGTAGAAGACAGGCCTATGGCTACACCTTC. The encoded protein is CASSRRQAYGYTF.

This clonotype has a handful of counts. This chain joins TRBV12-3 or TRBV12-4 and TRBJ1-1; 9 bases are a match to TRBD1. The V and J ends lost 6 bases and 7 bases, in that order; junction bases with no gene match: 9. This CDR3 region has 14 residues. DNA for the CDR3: TGTGCCAGCAGCACCCACAGGGGGCCTCGTGAAGCTTTCTTT. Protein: CASSTHRGPREAFF.

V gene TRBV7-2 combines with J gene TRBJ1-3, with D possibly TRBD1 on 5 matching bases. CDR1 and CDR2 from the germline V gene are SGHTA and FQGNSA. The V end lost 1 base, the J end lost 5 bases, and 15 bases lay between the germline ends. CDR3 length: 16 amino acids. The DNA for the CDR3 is TGTGCCAGCAGCTTAGTCGCGGCAAAGGGGAGAAACACCATATATTTT. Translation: CASSLVAAKGRNTIYF.

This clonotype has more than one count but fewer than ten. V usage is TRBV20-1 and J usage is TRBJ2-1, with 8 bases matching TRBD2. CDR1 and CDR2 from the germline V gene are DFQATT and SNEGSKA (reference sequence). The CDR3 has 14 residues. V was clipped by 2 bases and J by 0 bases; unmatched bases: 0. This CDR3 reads CSARTSGSYNEQFF. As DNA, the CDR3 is TGCAGTGCTAGAACTAGCGGCTCCTACAATGAGCAGTTCTTC.

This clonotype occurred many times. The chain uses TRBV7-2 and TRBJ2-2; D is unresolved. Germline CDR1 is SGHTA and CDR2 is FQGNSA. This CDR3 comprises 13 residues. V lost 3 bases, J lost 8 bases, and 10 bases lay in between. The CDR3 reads CASSFPAGGELFF. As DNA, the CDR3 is TGTGCCAGCAGCTTTCCGGCCGGAGGGGAGCTGTTTTTT.

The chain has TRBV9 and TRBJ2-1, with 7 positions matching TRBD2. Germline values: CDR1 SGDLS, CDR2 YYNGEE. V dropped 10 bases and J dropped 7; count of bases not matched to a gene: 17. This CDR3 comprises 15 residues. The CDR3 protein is CAVSLLGGSRNEQFF. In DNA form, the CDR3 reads TGTGCCGTCAGCCTCCTGGGCGGGAGCCGAAATGAGCAGTTCTTC.

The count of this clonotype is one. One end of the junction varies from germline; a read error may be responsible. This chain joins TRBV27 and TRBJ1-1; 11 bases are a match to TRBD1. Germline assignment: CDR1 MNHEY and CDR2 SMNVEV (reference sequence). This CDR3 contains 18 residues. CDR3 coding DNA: TGTGCCAGCAGCTTATCTCCGGACAGGGGGCGGGGGTACACTGAAGCTTTCTTT. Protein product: CASSLSPDRGRGYTEAFF.

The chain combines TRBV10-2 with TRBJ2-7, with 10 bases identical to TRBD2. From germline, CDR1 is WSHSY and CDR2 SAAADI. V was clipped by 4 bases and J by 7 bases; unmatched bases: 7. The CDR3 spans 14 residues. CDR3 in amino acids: CASSARSSGGEQYF. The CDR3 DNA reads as TGCGCCAGCAGTGCAAGGAGTAGCGGGGGGGAGCAGTACTTC.

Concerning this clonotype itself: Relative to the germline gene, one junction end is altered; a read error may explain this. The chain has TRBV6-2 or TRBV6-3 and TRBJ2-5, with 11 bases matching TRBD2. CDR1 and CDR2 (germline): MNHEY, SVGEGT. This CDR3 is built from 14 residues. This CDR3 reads CAGRIAGGPETQLF. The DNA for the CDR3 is TGTGCCGGCAGAATAGCGGGGGGGCCGGAGACCCAGCTCTTC.

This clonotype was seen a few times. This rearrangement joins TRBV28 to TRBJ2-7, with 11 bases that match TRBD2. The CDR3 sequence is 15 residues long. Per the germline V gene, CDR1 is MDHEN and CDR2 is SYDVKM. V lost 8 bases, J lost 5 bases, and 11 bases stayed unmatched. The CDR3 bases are TGTGCCAGCCTGACTAGCGGGATGGGAAACAACGAGCAGTACTTC. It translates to CASLTSGMGNNEQYF.

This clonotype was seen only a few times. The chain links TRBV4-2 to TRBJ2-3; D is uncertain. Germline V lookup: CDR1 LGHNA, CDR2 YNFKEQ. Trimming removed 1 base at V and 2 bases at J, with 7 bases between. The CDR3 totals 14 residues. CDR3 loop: CASSQAMDTDTQYF. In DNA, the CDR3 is TGTGCCAGCAGCCAAGCCATGGACACAGATACGCAGTATTTT.

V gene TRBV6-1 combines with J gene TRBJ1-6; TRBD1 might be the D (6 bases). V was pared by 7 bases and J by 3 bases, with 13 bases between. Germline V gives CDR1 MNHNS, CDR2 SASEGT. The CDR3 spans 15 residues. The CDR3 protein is CASTLDSLYNSPLHF. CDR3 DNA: TGTGCCAGCACTTTGGACAGTCTCTATAATTCACCCCTCCACTTT.

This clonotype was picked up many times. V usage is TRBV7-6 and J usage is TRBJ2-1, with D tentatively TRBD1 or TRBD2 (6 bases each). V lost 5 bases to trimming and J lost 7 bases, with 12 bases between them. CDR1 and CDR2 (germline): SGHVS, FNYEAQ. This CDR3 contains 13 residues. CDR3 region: CASSPRGRNEQFF. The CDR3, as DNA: TGTGCCAGCAGCCCGAGGGGGAGGAATGAGCAGTTCTTC.

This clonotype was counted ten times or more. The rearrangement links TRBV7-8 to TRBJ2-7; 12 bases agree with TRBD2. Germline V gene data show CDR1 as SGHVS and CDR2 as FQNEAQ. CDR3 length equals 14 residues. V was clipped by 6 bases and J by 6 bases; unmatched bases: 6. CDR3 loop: CASRRLAGEGEQYF. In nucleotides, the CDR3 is TGTGCCAGCAGACGACTAGCGGGAGAAGGCGAGCAGTACTTC.

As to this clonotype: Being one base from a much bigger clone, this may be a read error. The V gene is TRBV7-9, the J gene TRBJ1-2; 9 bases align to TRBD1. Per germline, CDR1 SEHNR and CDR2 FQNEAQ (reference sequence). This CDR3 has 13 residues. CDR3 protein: CANSHRDRAWYTF. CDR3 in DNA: TGTGCCAACAGCCATCGGGACAGGGCTTGGTACACCTTC.

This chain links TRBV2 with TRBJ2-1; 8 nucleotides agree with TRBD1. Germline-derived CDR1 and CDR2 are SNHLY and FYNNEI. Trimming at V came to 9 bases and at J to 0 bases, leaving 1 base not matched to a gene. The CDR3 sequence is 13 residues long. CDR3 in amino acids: CASTGGSYNEQFF. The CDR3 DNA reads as TGTGCCAGTACAGGGGGCTCCTACAATGAGCAGTTCTTC. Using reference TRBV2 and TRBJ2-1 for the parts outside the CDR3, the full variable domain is EPEVTQTPSHQVTQMGQEVILRCVPISNHLYFYWYRQILGQKVEFLVSFYNNEISEKSEIFDDQFSVERPDGSNFTLKIRSTKLEDSAMYFCASTGGSYNEQFFGPGTRLTVL.